The clone carrying this TCR beta chain was seen more than once but under ten times. Its antigen is not known. Fresh peripheral blood, 8 to 10 ml, was the source of the PBMCs. These data originate in a study of T cells in Graves' hyperthyroidism and ophthalmopathy. Study-wide points: Ophthalmopathy, as predicted by the model, came a median about seven months after the prediction.

The investigators amplified TCR beta CDR3 regions from RNA transcripts. A set of HTBI primers served as the primers for a first-round RT-PCR of the TCR CDR3. From the multiplex PCR reads, TCRdb called clonotypes with MiXCR, one entry per CDR3 protein. Of about 370,000 distinct CDR3 sequences in the sample, about 16% are singletons; the top ten hold approximately 19%. Trimming left V 5 bases short and J 0 bases short, with 11 bases between. Germline values: CDR1 MNHNS, CDR2 SASEGT. The CDR3 runs 15 residues. This receptor was taken from a woman aged 60-75 years with Graves' ophthalmopathy. The chain couples TRBV6-1 to TRBJ2-1; D remains ambiguous. What was sequenced was blood. CDR3 loop: CASSLSKSSYNEQFF. The CDR3 DNA is TGTGCCAGCAGTCTTAGTAAAAGCTCCTACAATGAGCAGTTCTTC.